This T cell receptor (beta chain) emerged from a study of lung T cells in sarcoidosis with Löfgren's syndrome. Study at large: Analyses focused on Löfgren's syndrome patients.

Findings of the study overall: Versus controls, Löfgren's syndrome patients reportedly showed TRAV12-1 and TRBV2 as most expanded. In alpha-beta pairs, TRAV12-1 favored TRBV2, and their CDR3s were homologous.

Germline CDR1 and CDR2: SNHLY and FYNNEI. V lost 4 bases to trimming and J lost 0 bases, with 12 bases between them. CDR3 length: 15 residues. At least ten counts were recorded for this clonotype. The antigen is not known. TCRdb reprocessed the reads via MiXCR and lists one record per CDR3 protein. The data contain 15,000 to 25,000 distinct CDR3 sequences, roughly 23% of them seen just once; the ten biggest clones take up less than 0.95%. This TCR was recovered from a human donor with sarcoidosis (Löfgren's syndrome or another form), or a control subject (not recorded which). V gene TRBV2 combines with J gene TRBJ1-1; a weak D match, TRBD1 (5 bases). Sequenced input: CD4+ T cells from bronchoalveolar lavage. DNA of the CDR3: TGTGCCAGCAGTGGCCTGACAGTCATGAACACTGAAGCTTTCTTT. Encoded protein: CASSGLTVMNTEAFF.